This paragraph covers one T cell receptor (beta chain) sequence. The sample originates from a study of shared clonotypes between healthy human individuals. V was cut by 5 bases and J by 0 bases, with 14 bases left in between. This CDR3 has 15 residues. Germline assignment: CDR1 SGHRS and CDR2 YFSETQ. The protocol was immunoSEQ multiplex PCR, while the TCRdb copy is restricted to in-frame clones and leaves out a portion. The table has about 2 million clones, roughly 96% seen once. The sequenced material came from naive CD4+ T cells sorted from blood. As for subset: CD45RA+ positively selected. This chain connects TRBV5-1 to TRBJ1-1; D perhaps matches TRBD1 (5 bases). The TCR comes from a man between 18 and 35 years old in good health. CDR3 amino acids: CASRNPGIMNTEAFF. CDR3 DNA sequence: TGCGCCAGCAGAAACCCAGGGATCATGAACACTGAAGCTTTCTTT. Complete variable domain (other parts from reference TRBV5-1 and TRBJ1-1): KAGVTQTPRYLIKTRGQQVTLSCSPISGHRSVSWYQQTPGQGLQFLFEYFSETQRNKGNFPGRFSGRQFSNSRSEMNVSTLELGDSALYLCASRNPGIMNTEAFFGQGTRLTVV.